This T cell receptor beta chain was documented in a study of shared clonotypes between healthy human individuals. The method was immunoSEQ multiplex PCR; TCRdb's version includes in-frame clones alone and lacks a portion of them. The table has 650,000 to 800,000 clones, just under 75% seen once; the top ten hold roughly 1.8%. This clone was picked up a small number of times. This CDR3 region has 19 residues. CD45RA+ naive and CD45RA-negative memory subsets were separated from CD4+ cells. The sequencing sample was made of memory CD4+ T cells sorted from blood. Stated subset: CD45RA-negative fraction. The sequence was collected from a woman in her 30s in good health. This rearrangement joins TRBV12-2 to TRBJ1-5; TRBD1 reflects the table's D call only, with no check against the DNA. TRBV12-2 represents a pseudogene. The CDR3 here is CASRSPGQGLGVSNQPQHF. CDR3 nucleotides: TGTGCAAGTCGCTCCCCGGGACAGGGTTTAGGTGTTAGCAATCAGCCCCAGCATTTT.